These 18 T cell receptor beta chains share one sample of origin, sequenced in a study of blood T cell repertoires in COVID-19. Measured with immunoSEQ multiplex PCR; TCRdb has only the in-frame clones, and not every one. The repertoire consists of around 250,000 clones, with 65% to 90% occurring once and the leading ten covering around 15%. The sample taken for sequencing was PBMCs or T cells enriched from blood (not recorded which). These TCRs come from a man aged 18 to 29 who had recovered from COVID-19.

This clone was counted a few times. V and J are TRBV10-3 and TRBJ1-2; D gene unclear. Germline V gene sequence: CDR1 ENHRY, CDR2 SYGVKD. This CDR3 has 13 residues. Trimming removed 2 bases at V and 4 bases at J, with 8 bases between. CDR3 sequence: CAISEGRLYGYTF. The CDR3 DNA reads TGTGCCATCAGTGAGGGGCGCCTCTATGGCTACACCTTC.

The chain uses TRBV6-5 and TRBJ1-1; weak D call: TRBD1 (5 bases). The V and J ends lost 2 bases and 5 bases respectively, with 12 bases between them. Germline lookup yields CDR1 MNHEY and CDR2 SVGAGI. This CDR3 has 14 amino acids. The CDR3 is CASSYLQGGTEAFF. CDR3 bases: TGTGCCAGCAGTTACCTCCAGGGTGGGACTGAAGCTTTCTTT.

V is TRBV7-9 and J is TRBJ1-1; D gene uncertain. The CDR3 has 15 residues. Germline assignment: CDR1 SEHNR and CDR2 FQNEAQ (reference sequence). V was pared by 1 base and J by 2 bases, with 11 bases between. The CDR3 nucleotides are TGTGCCAGCAGCTTAGGGCCGGGAGGTAACACTGAAGCTTTCTTT. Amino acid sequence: CASSLGPGGNTEAFF.

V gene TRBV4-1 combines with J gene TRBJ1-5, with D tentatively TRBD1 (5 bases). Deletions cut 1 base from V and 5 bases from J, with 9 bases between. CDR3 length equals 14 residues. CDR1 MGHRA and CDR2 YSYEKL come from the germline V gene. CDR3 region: CASSQGRGDQPQHF. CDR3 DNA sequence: TGCGCCAGCAGCCAAGGAAGGGGTGATCAGCCCCAGCATTTT.

CDR3 sequence: CASSPGTATDTQYF. CDR3 sequence (DNA): TGTGCCAGCAGCCCCGGGACAGCCACAGATACGCAGTATTTT. The rearrangement links TRBV9 to TRBJ2-3; 7 nucleotides agree with TRBD1. Germline CDR1 and CDR2: SGDLS and YYNGEE. J was trimmed by 2 bases and V by 4 bases; bases with no gene match: 4. The CDR3 sequence is 14 residues long.

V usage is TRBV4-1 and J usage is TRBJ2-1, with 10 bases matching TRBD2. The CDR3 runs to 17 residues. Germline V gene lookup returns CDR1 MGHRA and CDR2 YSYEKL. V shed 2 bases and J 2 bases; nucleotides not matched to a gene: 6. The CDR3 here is CASSQSGGTSAYNEQFF. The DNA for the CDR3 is TGCGCCAGCAGCCAAAGTGGCGGGACTAGCGCCTACAATGAGCAGTTCTTC.

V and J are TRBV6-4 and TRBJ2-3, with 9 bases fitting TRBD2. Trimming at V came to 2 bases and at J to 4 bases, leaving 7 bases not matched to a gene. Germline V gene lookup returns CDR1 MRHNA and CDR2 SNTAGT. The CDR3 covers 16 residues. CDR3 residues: CASSDGSSGGADTQYF. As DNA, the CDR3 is TGTGCCAGCAGTGACGGAAGTAGCGGGGGAGCAGATACGCAGTATTTT.

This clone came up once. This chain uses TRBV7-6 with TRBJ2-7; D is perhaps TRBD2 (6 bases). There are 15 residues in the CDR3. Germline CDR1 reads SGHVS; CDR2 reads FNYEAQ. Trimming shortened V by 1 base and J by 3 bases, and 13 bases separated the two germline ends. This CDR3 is CASSLVPGSGYEQYF. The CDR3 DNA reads TGTGCCAGCAGCTTAGTTCCCGGGAGTGGCTACGAGCAGTACTTC.

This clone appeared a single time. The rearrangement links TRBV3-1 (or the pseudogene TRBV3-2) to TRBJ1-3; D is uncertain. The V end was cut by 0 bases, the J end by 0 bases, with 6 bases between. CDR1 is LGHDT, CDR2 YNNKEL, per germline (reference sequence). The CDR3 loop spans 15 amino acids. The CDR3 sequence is CASSQENNSGNTIYF. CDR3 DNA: TGTGCCAGCAGCCAAGAGAACAACTCTGGAAACACCATATATTTT.

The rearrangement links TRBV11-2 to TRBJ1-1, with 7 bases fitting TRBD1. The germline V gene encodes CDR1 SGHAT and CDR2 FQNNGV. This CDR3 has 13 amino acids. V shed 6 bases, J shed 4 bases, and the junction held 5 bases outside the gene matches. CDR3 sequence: CASRAAGGTEAFF. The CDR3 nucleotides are TGTGCCAGCAGGGCGGCAGGGGGCACTGAAGCTTTCTTT.

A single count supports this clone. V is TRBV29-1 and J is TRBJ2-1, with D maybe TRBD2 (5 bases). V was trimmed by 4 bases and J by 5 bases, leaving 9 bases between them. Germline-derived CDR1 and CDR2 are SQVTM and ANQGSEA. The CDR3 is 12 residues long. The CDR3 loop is CSVVVTNNEQFF. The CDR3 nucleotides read TGCAGCGTTGTCGTGACTAACAATGAGCAGTTCTTC.

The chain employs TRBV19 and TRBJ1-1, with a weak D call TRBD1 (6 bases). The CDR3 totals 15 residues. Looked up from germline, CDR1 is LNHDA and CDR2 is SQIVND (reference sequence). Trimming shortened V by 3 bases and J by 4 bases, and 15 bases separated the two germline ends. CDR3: CASSMYLGGPTEAFF. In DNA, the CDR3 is TGTGCCAGTAGTATGTATCTCGGGGGGCCCACTGAAGCTTTCTTT.

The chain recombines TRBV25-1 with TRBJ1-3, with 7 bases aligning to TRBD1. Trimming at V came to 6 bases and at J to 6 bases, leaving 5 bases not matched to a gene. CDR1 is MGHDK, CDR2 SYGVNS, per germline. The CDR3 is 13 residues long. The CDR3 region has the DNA TGTGCCAGCAGAAGACAGGGTGAAAACACCATATATTTT. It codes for CASRRQGENTIYF.

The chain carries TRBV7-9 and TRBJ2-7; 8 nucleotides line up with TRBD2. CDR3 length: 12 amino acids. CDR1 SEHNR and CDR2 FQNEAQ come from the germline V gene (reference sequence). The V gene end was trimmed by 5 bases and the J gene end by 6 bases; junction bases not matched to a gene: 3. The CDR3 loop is CASSPAGGEQYF. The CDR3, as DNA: TGTGCCAGCAGCCCCGCGGGAGGCGAGCAGTACTTC.

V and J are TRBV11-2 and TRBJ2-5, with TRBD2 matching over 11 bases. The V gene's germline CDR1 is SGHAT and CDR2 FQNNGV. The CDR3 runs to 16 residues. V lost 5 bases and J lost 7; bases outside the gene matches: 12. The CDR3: CASSLSASGGSRTQYF. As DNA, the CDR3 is TGTGCCAGCAGCCTTTCGGCTAGCGGGGGGTCACGGACCCAGTACTTC.

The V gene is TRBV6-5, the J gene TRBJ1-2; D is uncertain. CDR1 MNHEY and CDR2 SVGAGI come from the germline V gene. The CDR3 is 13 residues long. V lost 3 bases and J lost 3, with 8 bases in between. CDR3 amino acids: CASSYLQYYGYTF. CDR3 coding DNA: TGTGCCAGCAGTTATTTACAGTACTATGGCTACACCTTC.

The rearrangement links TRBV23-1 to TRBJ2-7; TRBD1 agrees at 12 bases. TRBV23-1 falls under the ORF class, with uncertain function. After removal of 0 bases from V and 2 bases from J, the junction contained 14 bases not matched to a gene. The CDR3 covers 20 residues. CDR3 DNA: TGCGCCAGCAGTCAATCACGTGTGGGGACAGGGGGCACCTTCCCCTACGAGCAGTACTTC. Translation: CASSQSRVGTGGTFPYEQYF.

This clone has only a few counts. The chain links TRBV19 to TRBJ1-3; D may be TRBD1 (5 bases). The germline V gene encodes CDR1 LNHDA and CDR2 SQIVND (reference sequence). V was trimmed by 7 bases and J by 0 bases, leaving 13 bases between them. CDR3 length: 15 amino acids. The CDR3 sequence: CASKSLDTSGNTIYF. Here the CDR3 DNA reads TGTGCCAGTAAATCCCTGGACACCTCTGGAAACACCATATATTTT.